What follows describes a single T cell receptor (beta chain). The data stem from a study of blood T cell repertoires in COVID-19. Study information: Spain, Italy and the United States supplied samples that represented acute and convalescent COVID-19. T cells, B-cell-depleted T cells, or PBMCs provided the cDNA or gDNA that served as material.

The CDR3 sequence is 14 residues long. With V trimmed by 4 bases and J by 2 bases, 1 base remained unmatched. Germline V gene lookup returns CDR1 SGHTA and CDR2 FQGNSA. In assigning cohorts, the study relied on participant-reported clinical history. How the authors handled the data: Reference gene primer amplification gave nucleated cell count estimates. Sequenced by immunoSEQ multiplex PCR; TCRdb stores in-frame clones only, minus some. The V and J calls and clone size are taken from that table; D and trimming were inferred from the DNA. The sample has almost 250,000 clones, roughly 85% seen once. The sample comprised PBMCs or T cells enriched from blood (not recorded which). The rearrangement joins TRBV7-2 to TRBJ1-4, with 7 positions matching TRBD1. The sequence was collected from a woman between 45 and 60 years old with acute COVID-19. The CDR3 loop is CASSSQGTNEKLFF. The CDR3 DNA follows: TGTGCCAGCAGCTCACAGGGGACTAATGAAAAACTGTTTTTT.